A selection of T cell receptor beta chains follows, all from one sample in a study of blood T cell repertoires in COVID-19. The repertoire was sequenced with immunoSEQ multiplex PCR; TCRdb's copy has only in-frame clones and lacks some. The table records roughly 230,000 clones, about 80% of them present only once. Specimen: PBMCs or T cells enriched from blood (not recorded which). The receptors were gathered from a man aged 50 to 60 who had recovered from COVID-19. CDR3s include the opening cysteine and the closing phenylalanine or tryptophan. The order of the fields is V gene, D gene, J gene, clone size, CDR3 protein, CDR3 DNA. D genes are given only for firm matches. Not every row has a clone size; where given, it reads once, few, many or a size class.

V gene: TRBV5-1
D gene: TRBD2
J gene: TRBJ2-7
clone size: -
CDR3 protein: CASSATSGTYEQYF
CDR3 DNA: TGCGCCAGCAGTGCGACTAGCGGGACCTACGAGCAGTACTTC

V gene: TRBV2
D gene: TRBD1
J gene: TRBJ1-5
clone size: -
CDR3 protein: CASSDNPGQGKNQPQHF
CDR3 DNA: TGTGCCAGCAGTGATAACCCTGGACAGGGGAAGAATCAGCCCCAGCATTTT

V gene: TRBV12-5
D gene: -
J gene: TRBJ2-6
clone size: -
CDR3 protein: CASGDGGPGANVLTF
CDR3 DNA: TGTGCTAGTGGAGACGGAGGGCCTGGGGCCAACGTCCTGACTTTC

V gene: TRBV2
D gene: TRBD2
J gene: TRBJ2-7
clone size: few
CDR3 protein: CASSEQGLLSYEQYF
CDR3 DNA: TGTGCCAGCAGTGAGCAGGGACTACTAAGCTACGAGCAGTACTTC

V gene: TRBV6-7
D gene: TRBD1
J gene: TRBJ2-7
clone size: -
CDR3 protein: CASSYSPQGVGQYF
CDR3 DNA: TGTGCCAGCAGTTACTCGCCCCAGGGGGTAGGGCAGTACTTC

V gene: TRBV5-4
D gene: -
J gene: TRBJ2-2
clone size: few
CDR3 protein: CASSASEITGELFF
CDR3 DNA: TGTGCCAGCAGCGCCTCGGAGATCACCGGGGAGCTGTTTTTT

V gene: TRBV5-1
D gene: -
J gene: TRBJ1-5
clone size: once
CDR3 protein: CASSLAGQPQHF
CDR3 DNA: TGCGCCAGCAGCTTGGCCGGTCAGCCCCAGCATTTT

V gene: TRBV9
D gene: TRBD2
J gene: TRBJ2-1
clone size: -
CDR3 protein: CASSVDLAGGKLPYNEQFF
CDR3 DNA: TGTGCCAGCAGCGTAGATCTAGCGGGAGGAAAACTGCCCTACAATGAGCAGTTCTTC

V gene: TRBV6-5
D gene: -
J gene: TRBJ1-6
clone size: -
CDR3 protein: CASSYASNRDNSPLHF
CDR3 DNA: TGTGCCAGCAGTTACGCGAGCAACAGGGATAATTCACCCCTCCACTTT

V gene: TRBV18
D gene: -
J gene: TRBJ1-1
clone size: -
CDR3 protein: CASSPLTTRNTEAFF
CDR3 DNA: TGTGCCAGCTCACCACTGACAACCAGAAACACTGAAGCTTTCTTT

V gene: TRBV5-4
D gene: -
J gene: TRBJ1-5
clone size: few
CDR3 protein: CASSSGGGRTGPQHF
CDR3 DNA: TGTGCCAGCAGCTCTGGTGGCGGGAGGACGGGGCCCCAGCATTTT

V gene: TRBV28
D gene: -
J gene: TRBJ2-4
clone size: -
CDR3 protein: CASSSIQGSYF
CDR3 DNA: TGTGCCAGCAGTTCGATACAGGGATCCTACTTC

V gene: TRBV11-2
D gene: TRBD1
J gene: TRBJ1-6
clone size: -
CDR3 protein: CASSLVGDSKSPLHF
CDR3 DNA: TGTGCCAGCAGCTTAGTCGGGGACAGCAAATCACCCCTCCACTTT

V gene: TRBV5-6
D gene: -
J gene: TRBJ1-5
clone size: -
CDR3 protein: CASSLYSGARNNQPQHF
CDR3 DNA: TGTGCCAGCAGCTTGTACTCAGGGGCTCGAAACAATCAGCCCCAGCATTTT

V gene: TRBV25-1
D gene: -
J gene: TRBJ1-1
clone size: -
CDR3 protein: CASGGGNTEAFF
CDR3 DNA: TGTGCCAGCGGAGGAGGGAACACTGAAGCTTTCTTT

V gene: TRBV29-1
D gene: TRBD2
J gene: TRBJ2-3
clone size: -
CDR3 protein: CSESETSGTDTQYF
CDR3 DNA: TGCAGCGAATCAGAGACTAGCGGCACAGATACGCAGTATTTT

V gene: TRBV5-4
D gene: -
J gene: TRBJ2-7
clone size: -
CDR3 protein: CASSLKGGPYEQYF
CDR3 DNA: TGTGCCAGCAGCTTGAAGGGGGGGCCCTACGAGCAGTACTTC

V gene: TRBV6-1
D gene: -
J gene: TRBJ2-7
clone size: -
CDR3 protein: CASSDWGGEIHEQYF
CDR3 DNA: TGTGCCAGCAGTGATTGGGGCGGCGAGATCCACGAGCAGTACTTC

V gene: TRBV6-5
D gene: -
J gene: TRBJ1-4
clone size: -
CDR3 protein: CAGGGWSEKLFF
CDR3 DNA: TGTGCCGGCGGGGGGTGGAGTGAAAAACTGTTTTTT

V gene: TRBV28
D gene: TRBD1
J gene: TRBJ1-2
clone size: -
CDR3 protein: CASSLQQGPYGYTF
CDR3 DNA: TGTGCCAGCAGTTTACAACAGGGGCCCTATGGCTACACCTTC

V gene: TRBV7-9
D gene: TRBD2
J gene: TRBJ2-1
clone size: -
CDR3 protein: CASSFLLLADKNEQFF
CDR3 DNA: TGTGCCAGCAGCTTTCTTCTACTAGCGGATAAAAATGAGCAGTTCTTC

V gene: TRBV4-3
D gene: -
J gene: TRBJ2-7
clone size: -
CDR3 protein: CASSQDSGREQYF
CDR3 DNA: TGCGCCAGCAGCCAAGATAGCGGACGCGAGCAGTACTTC

V gene: TRBV2
D gene: TRBD1
J gene: TRBJ1-5
clone size: once
CDR3 protein: CASSRDRDSNQPQHF
CDR3 DNA: TGTGCCAGCAGTCGAGACAGGGATAGCAATCAGCCCCAGCATTTT

V gene: TRBV4-1
D gene: TRBD2
J gene: TRBJ2-4
clone size: -
CDR3 protein: CASSQDVGLAGAKNIQYF
CDR3 DNA: TGCGCCAGCAGCCAAGATGTAGGACTAGCGGGAGCCAAAAACATTCAGTACTTC

V gene: TRBV11-1
D gene: TRBD2
J gene: TRBJ2-7
clone size: -
CDR3 protein: CASSLWSSGRGNEQYF
CDR3 DNA: TGTGCCAGCAGCTTATGGAGTAGCGGGAGAGGGAACGAGCAGTACTTC

V gene: TRBV27
D gene: TRBD1
J gene: TRBJ1-2
clone size: -
CDR3 protein: CASSFGTGVGYTF
CDR3 DNA: TGTGCCAGCAGTTTCGGGACAGGCGTCGGCTACACCTTC

V gene: TRBV7-3
D gene: TRBD1
J gene: TRBJ2-6
clone size: -
CDR3 protein: CASSPRTGMITGANVLTF
CDR3 DNA: TGTGCCAGCAGCCCCAGGACAGGGATGATAACAGGGGCCAACGTCCTGACTTTC

V gene: TRBV7-2
D gene: TRBD2
J gene: TRBJ2-1
clone size: -
CDR3 protein: CASSPPGGYNEQFF
CDR3 DNA: TGTGCCAGCAGCCCCCCGGGGGGTTACAATGAGCAGTTCTTC

V gene: TRBV20-1
D gene: -
J gene: TRBJ1-1
clone size: -
CDR3 protein: CSTTKNTEAFF
CDR3 DNA: TGCAGTACCACAAAGAACACTGAAGCTTTCTTT

V gene: TRBV7-9
D gene: -
J gene: TRBJ1-1
clone size: -
CDR3 protein: CASSIETVNTEAFF
CDR3 DNA: TGTGCCAGCAGCATCGAAACAGTGAACACTGAAGCTTTCTTT

V gene: TRBV6-5
D gene: TRBD1
J gene: TRBJ1-2
clone size: -
CDR3 protein: CASNSGGSSYGYTF
CDR3 DNA: TGTGCCAGCAATTCAGGGGGCAGTAGCTATGGCTACACCTTC

V gene: TRBV7-6
D gene: -
J gene: TRBJ2-6
clone size: -
CDR3 protein: CASSFSPWGVSGANVLTF
CDR3 DNA: TGTGCCAGCAGCTTCTCCCCCTGGGGGGTCTCTGGGGCCAACGTCCTGACTTTC

V gene: TRBV20-1
D gene: -
J gene: TRBJ2-7
clone size: -
CDR3 protein: CSATQGGEQYF
CDR3 DNA: TGCAGTGCTACCCAGGGGGGCGAGCAGTACTTC

V gene: TRBV6-1
D gene: -
J gene: TRBJ2-7
clone size: -
CDR3 protein: CASSEAGGLFYEQYF
CDR3 DNA: TGTGCCAGCAGTGAAGCAGGAGGGTTGTTCTACGAGCAGTACTTC

V gene: TRBV5-1
D gene: TRBD1
J gene: TRBJ1-3
clone size: -
CDR3 protein: CASSKGQGGNTIYF
CDR3 DNA: TGCGCCAGCAGCAAGGGACAGGGAGGAAACACCATATATTTT

V gene: TRBV6-5
D gene: -
J gene: TRBJ1-3
clone size: -
CDR3 protein: CASANRAGGNTIYF
CDR3 DNA: TGTGCCAGCGCCAACAGGGCCGGAGGAAACACCATATATTTT

V gene: TRBV15
D gene: TRBD1
J gene: TRBJ1-5
clone size: -
CDR3 protein: CATSRATGVGNQPQHF
CDR3 DNA: TGTGCCACCAGCCGAGCCACAGGGGTTGGCAATCAGCCCCAGCATTTT

V gene: TRBV25-1
D gene: -
J gene: TRBJ1-1
clone size: -
CDR3 protein: CASSLIGKNTEAFF
CDR3 DNA: TGTGCCAGCAGTCTGATCGGGAAGAACACTGAAGCTTTCTTT

V gene: TRBV6-4
D gene: TRBD1
J gene: TRBJ2-5
clone size: -
CDR3 protein: CASTHRGPVLETQYF
CDR3 DNA: TGTGCCAGCACCCACAGGGGGCCAGTTTTAGAGACCCAGTACTTC

V gene: TRBV19
D gene: -
J gene: TRBJ1-2
clone size: -
CDR3 protein: CASSSVGRPTVTRASGYTF
CDR3 DNA: TGTGCCAGTAGTAGCGTTGGTAGGCCCACAGTGACGCGGGCTTCTGGCTACACCTTC